The rows below give T cell receptor beta chains drawn from one sample of a study of blood T cell repertoires in COVID-19. Measured with immunoSEQ multiplex PCR; TCRdb has only the in-frame clones, and not every one. The repertoire holds approximately 240,000 clones, with about four fifths as singletons. The specimen was peripheral blood. These receptors all come from a woman aged 60 to 75 with acute or convalescent COVID-19. Both conserved end residues are part of each CDR3. Fields, in order: clone size, J gene, D gene, V gene, CDR3 protein, CDR3 DNA. A D gene is named only where the DNA matches it firmly. Size is stated for part of the rows, as once, few or many counts, or as a class when the clone is expanded.

once | TRBJ2-3 | TRBD1 | TRBV2 | CASGKDRGVGTDTQYF | TGTGCCAGCGGAAAGGACAGGGGCGTCGGCACAGATACGCAGTATTTT
- | TRBJ2-7 | - | TRBV5-1 | CASSSDDRPYEQYF | TGCGCCAGCAGCTCGGACGACAGGCCCTACGAGCAGTACTTC
- | TRBJ2-5 | - | TRBV6-6 | CASRFKQGLQETQYF | TGTGCCAGCAGGTTCAAACAGGGCCTCCAAGAGACCCAGTACTTC
- | TRBJ1-1 | TRBD1 | TRBV7-2 | CASSPGQGGTEAFF | TGTGCCAGCAGCCCCGGACAGGGTGGAACTGAAGCTTTCTTT
- | TRBJ1-2 | - | TRBV13 | CASSLGRGAVYGYTF | TGTGCCAGCAGCTTAGGTCGGGGGGCGGTCTATGGCTACACCTTC
- | TRBJ2-3 | - | TRBV27 | CASSPPHSEPTDTQYF | TGTGCCAGCAGTCCCCCCCACAGTGAACCGACAGATACGCAGTATTTT
- | TRBJ2-7 | TRBD1 | TRBV2 | CARRQGLGEQYF | TGTGCCAGAAGACAGGGTTTGGGTGAGCAGTACTTC
- | TRBJ2-7 | - | TRBV7-9 | CASSQNRDSYEQYF | TGTGCCAGCAGCCAAAACAGGGACTCCTACGAGCAGTACTTC
- | TRBJ2-3 | - | TRBV6-6 | CASSYVRGLTDTQYF | TGTGCCAGCAGTTACGTGCGGGGGCTTACAGATACGCAGTATTTT
- | TRBJ1-3 | - | TRBV6-2/TRBV6-3 | CASSYGTSGNTIYF | TGTGCCAGCAGTTATGGGACATCTGGAAACACCATATATTTT
- | TRBJ2-2 | TRBD1 | TRBV7-2 | CASSGQGRVGELFF | TGTGCCAGCAGCGGACAGGGTAGGGTCGGGGAGCTGTTTTTT
once | TRBJ1-2 | - | TRBV5-1 | CASRVFQGNYGYTF | TGCGCCAGCAGAGTGTTTCAGGGTAACTATGGCTACACCTTC
- | TRBJ1-2 | TRBD1 | TRBV2 | CASRGQGAINNYGYTF | TGTGCCAGCAGGGGACAGGGGGCGATCAACAACTATGGCTACACCTTC
- | TRBJ2-3 | TRBD2 | TRBV2 | CASTILAGGQYF | TGTGCCAGCACCATACTAGCGGGGGGGCAGTATTTT
- | TRBJ1-6 | - | TRBV18 | CASSPLQGRDSPLHF | TGTGCCAGCTCACCATTGCAGGGGCGCGACTCACCCCTCCACTTT
- | TRBJ2-1 | - | TRBV6-4 | CASSLFHNALDNEQFF | TGTGCCAGCAGTTTGTTCCATAACGCTTTAGACAATGAGCAGTTCTTC
- | TRBJ2-1 | - | TRBV4-2 | CASSLASDNEQFF | TGTGCCAGCAGCCTGGCTTCCGACAATGAGCAGTTCTTC
- | TRBJ1-6 | TRBD1 | TRBV7-2 | CASSTTGQGFNSPLHF | TGTGCCAGCAGCACGACGGGACAGGGATTTAATTCACCCCTCCACTTT
once | TRBJ1-2 | - | TRBV18 | CASSPSPAIGPGYTF | TGTGCCAGCTCACCAAGTCCCGCGATCGGTCCTGGCTACACCTTC
once | TRBJ1-5 | - | TRBV18 | CASSPSGTGQPQHF | TGTGCCAGCTCACCCTCGGGTACCGGGCAGCCCCAGCATTTT
- | TRBJ2-2 | - | TRBV6-5 | CASSNEEQGIGELFF | TGTGCCAGCAGTAACGAAGAGCAGGGGATCGGGGAGCTGTTTTTT
once | TRBJ2-3 | - | TRBV5-1 | CASSLVGSPNTDTQYF | TGCGCCAGCAGCTTGGTGGGCAGCCCAAACACAGATACGCAGTATTTT
- | TRBJ2-2 | TRBD1 | TRBV3-1/TRBV3-2 | CASRPTGGLNTGELFF | TGTGCCAGCAGACCTACAGGGGGCTTGAACACCGGGGAGCTGTTTTTT
- | TRBJ1-3 | - | TRBV10-3 | CAISPTGSDSGNTIYF | TGTGCCATCAGTCCGACAGGTTCTGACTCTGGAAACACCATATATTTT
once | TRBJ1-5 | - | TRBV30 | CAWSGQKNQPQHF | TGTGCCTGGAGTGGCCAGAAGAATCAGCCCCAGCATTTT
- | TRBJ2-5 | TRBD2 | TRBV3-1/TRBV3-2 | CASSLLAGSRETQYF | TGTGCCAGCAGCCTTTTAGCGGGGTCCCGGGAGACCCAGTACTTC